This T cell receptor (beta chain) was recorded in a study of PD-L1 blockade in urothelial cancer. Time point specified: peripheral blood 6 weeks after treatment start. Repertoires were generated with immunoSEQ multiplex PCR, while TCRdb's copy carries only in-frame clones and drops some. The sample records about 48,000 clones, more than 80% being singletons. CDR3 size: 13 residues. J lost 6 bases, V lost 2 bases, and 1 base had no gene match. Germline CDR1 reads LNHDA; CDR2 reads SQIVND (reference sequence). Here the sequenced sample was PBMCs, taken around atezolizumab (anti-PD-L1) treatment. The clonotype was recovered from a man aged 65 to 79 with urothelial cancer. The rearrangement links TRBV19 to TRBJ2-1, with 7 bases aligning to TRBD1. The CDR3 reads CASSINRGNEQFF. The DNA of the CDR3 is TGTGCCAGTAGTATAAACAGGGGCAATGAGCAGTTCTTC.